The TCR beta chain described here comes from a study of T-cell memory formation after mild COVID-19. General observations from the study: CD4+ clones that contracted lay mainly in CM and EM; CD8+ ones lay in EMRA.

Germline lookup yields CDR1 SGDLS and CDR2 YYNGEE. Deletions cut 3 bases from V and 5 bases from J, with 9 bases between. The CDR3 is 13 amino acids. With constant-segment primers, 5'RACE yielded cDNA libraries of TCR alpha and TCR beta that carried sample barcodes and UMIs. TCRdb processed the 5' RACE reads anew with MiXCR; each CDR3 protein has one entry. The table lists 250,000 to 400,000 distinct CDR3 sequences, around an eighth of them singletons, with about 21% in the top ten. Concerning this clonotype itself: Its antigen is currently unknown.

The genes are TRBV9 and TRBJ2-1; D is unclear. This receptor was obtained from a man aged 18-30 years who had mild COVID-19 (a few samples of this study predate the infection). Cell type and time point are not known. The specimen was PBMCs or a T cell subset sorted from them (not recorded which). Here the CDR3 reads CASSDPLDNEQFF. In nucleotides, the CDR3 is TGTGCCAGCAGCGACCCCTTGGACAATGAGCAGTTCTTC.